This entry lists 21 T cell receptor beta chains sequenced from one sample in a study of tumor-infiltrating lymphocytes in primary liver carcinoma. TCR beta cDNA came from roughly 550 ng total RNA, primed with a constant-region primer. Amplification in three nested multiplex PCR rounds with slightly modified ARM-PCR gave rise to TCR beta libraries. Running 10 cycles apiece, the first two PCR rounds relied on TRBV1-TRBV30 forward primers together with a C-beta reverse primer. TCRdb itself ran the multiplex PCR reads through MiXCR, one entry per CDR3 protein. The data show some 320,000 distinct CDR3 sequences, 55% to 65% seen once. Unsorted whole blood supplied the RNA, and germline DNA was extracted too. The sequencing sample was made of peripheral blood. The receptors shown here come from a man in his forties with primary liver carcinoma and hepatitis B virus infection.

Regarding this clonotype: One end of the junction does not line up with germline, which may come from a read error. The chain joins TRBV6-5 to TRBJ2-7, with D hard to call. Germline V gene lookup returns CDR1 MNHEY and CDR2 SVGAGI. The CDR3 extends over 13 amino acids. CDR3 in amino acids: CSSSMGKSYEQYF. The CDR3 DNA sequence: TGTTCCAGCAGTATGGGTAAGTCCTACGAGCAGTACTTC.

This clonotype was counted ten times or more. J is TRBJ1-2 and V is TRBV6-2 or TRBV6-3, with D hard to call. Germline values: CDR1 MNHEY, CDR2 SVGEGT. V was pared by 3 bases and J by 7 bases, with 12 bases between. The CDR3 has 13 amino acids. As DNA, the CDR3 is TGTGCCAGCAGTTATGAGATTAACAGTGGCTACACCTTC. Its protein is CASSYEINSGYTF.

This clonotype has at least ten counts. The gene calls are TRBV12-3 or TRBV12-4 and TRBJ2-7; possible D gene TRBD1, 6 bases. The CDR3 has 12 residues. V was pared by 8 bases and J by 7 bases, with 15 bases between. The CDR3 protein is CASGEIQGEQYF. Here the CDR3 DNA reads TGTGCCAGCGGGGAGATACAGGGAGAGCAGTACTTC.

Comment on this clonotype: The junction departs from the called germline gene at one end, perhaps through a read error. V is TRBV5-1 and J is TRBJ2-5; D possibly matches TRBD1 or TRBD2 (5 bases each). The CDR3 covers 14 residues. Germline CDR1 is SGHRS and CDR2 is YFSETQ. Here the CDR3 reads CTSSFSGGQETHYF. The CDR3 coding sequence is TGCACCAGCAGCTTCTCTGGAGGACAAGAGACCCACTACTTC.

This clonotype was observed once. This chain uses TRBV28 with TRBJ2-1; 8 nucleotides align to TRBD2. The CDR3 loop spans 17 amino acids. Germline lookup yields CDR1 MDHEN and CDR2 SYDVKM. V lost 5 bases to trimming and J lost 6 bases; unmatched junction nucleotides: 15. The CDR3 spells CASSPSGRGTFGNEQFF. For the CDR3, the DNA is TGTGCCAGCAGTCCATCCGGGAGGGGTACCTTTGGCAATGAGCAGTTCTTC.

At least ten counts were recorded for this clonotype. This CDR3 reads CASSQDGSFWANVLTF. CDR3 DNA: TGCGCCAGCAGCCAAGATGGGAGCTTCTGGGCCAACGTCCTGACTTTC. The chain couples TRBV4-1 to TRBJ2-6; the D gene is possibly TRBD2 (5 bases). With 0 bases removed from V and 5 bases from J, the gap between germline ends came to 11 bases. There are 16 residues in the CDR3. Per the germline V gene, CDR1 is MGHRA and CDR2 is YSYEKL.

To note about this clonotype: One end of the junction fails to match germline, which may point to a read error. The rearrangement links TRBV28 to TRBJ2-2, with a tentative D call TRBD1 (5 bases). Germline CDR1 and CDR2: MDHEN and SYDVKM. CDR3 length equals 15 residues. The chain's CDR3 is CAGSRTTENTGELFF. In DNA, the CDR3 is TGCGCCGGCAGTCGAACGACAGAGAACACCGGGGAGCTGTTTTTT.

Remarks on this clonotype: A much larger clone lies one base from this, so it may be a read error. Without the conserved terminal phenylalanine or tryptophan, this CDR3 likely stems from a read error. CDR3: CASSFRRAYEQYY. CDR3 DNA: TGTGCCAGCAGTTTCCGACGGGCCTACGAGCAGTACTAC. The V gene is TRBV12-3 or TRBV12-4, the J gene TRBJ2-7; D is uncertain. V lost 3 bases and J 2 bases, leaving 8 bases between the germline ends. The CDR3 consists of 13 residues.

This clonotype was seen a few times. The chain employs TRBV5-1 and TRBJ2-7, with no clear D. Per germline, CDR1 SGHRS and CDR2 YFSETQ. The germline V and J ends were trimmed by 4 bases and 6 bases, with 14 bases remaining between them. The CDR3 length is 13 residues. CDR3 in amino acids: CASSNDPESEQYF. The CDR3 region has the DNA TGCGCCAGCAGCAACGACCCGGAGAGCGAGCAGTACTTC.

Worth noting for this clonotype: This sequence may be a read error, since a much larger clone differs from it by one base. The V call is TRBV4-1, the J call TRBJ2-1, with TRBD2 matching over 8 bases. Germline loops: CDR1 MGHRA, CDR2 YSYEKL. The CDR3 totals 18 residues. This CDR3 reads CANSLKFVAGRASGEQFF. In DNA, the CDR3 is TGCGCCAACAGCCTCAAATTCGTAGCGGGACGGGCCTCCGGTGAGCAGTTCTTC.

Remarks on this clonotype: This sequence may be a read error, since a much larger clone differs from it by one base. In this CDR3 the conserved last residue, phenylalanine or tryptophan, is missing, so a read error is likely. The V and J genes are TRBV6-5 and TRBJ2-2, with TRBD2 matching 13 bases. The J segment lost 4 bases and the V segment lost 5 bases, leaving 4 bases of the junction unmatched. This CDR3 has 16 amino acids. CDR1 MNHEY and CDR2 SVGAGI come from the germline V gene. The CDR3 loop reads CASSPGLAGATGELFV. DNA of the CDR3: TGTGCCAGCAGTCCTGGACTAGCGGGAGCCACCGGGGAGCTGTTTGTT.

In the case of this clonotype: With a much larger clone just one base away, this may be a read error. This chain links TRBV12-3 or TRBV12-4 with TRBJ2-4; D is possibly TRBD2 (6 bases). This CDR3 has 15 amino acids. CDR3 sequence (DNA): TGTGTCAGCAGTTTGGGGGAGGAGGCCAAAAACATTCAGTACTTC. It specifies CVSSLGEEAKNIQYF.

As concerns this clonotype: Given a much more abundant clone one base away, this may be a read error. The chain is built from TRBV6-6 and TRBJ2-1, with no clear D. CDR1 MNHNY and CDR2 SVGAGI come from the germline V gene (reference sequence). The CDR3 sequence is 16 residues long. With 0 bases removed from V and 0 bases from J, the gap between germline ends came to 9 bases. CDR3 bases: TGTGCCAGCAGTTACTCTCGAGGCCCCTCCTACAATGAGCAGTTCTTC. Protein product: CASSYSRGPSYNEQFF.

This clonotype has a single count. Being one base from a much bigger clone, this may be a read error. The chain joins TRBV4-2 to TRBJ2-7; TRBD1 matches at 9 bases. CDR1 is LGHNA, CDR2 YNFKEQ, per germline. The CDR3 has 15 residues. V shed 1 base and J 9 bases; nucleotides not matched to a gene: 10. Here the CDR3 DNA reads TGTGCCAGCAGCCAAGCTGGGACAGGGATCTCCGTGCAGTACTTC. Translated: CASSQAGTGISVQYF.

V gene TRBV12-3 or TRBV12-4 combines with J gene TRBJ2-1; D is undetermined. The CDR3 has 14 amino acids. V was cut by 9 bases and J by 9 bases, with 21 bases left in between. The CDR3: CARSPPSVSVEQFF. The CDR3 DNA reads TGTGCCAGGAGTCCACCCTCTGTGAGTGTTGAGCAGTTCTTC.

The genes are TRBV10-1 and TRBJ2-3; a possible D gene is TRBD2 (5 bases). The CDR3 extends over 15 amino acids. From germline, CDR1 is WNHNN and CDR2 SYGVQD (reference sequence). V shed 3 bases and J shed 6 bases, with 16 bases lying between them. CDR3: CASSDEGKQHDTQYF. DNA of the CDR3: TGCGCCAGCAGTGACGAGGGTAAACAGCACGATACGCAGTATTTT.

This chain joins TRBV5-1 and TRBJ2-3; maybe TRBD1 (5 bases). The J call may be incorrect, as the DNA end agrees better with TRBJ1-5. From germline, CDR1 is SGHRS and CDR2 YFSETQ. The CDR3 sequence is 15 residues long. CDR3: CASYREPQGTDTQHF. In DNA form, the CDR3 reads TGCGCCAGCTACCGCGAGCCGCAGGGCACAGATACGCAGCATTTT.

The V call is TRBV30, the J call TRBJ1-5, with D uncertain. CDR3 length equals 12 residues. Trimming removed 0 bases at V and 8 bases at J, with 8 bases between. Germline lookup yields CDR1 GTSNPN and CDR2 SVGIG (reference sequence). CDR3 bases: TGTGCCTGGAGTGTGGCCCGAAAGCCCCAGCATTTT. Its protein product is CAWSVARKPQHF.

This CDR3 is CASSLDRASYYEQYF. The DNA of the CDR3 is TGTGCCAGCAGCTTGGACAGGGCCAGCTATTACGAGCAGTACTTC. The chain combines TRBV7-2 with TRBJ2-7; 8 nucleotides match TRBD1. The CDR3 totals 15 residues. Germline V CDR1 and CDR2: SGHTA, FQGNSA. V gave up 3 bases and J gave up 4 bases; unmatched junction bases: 8. The full variable domain, its missing parts supplied by reference TRBV7-2 and TRBJ2-7, is GAGVSQSPSNKVTEKGKDVELRCDPISGHTALYWYRQSLGQGLEFLIYFQGNSAPDKSGLPSDRFSAERTGGSVSTLTIQRTQQEDSAVYLCASSLDRASYYEQYFGPGTRLTVT.

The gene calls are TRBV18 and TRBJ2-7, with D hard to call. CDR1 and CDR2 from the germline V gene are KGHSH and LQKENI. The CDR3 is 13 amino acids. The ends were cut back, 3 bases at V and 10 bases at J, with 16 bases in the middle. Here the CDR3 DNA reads TGTGCCAGCTCACCTCAACCTGGGGATGATCAGTACTTC. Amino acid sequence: CASSPQPGDDQYF.

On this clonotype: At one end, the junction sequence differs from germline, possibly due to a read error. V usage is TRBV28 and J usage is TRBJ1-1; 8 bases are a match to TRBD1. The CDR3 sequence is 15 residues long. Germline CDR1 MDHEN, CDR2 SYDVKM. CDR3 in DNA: TGTGCCAGCAGTTTATCTGCTAACAGGGGGACTGTAGCTTTCTTT. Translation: CASSLSANRGTVAFF.